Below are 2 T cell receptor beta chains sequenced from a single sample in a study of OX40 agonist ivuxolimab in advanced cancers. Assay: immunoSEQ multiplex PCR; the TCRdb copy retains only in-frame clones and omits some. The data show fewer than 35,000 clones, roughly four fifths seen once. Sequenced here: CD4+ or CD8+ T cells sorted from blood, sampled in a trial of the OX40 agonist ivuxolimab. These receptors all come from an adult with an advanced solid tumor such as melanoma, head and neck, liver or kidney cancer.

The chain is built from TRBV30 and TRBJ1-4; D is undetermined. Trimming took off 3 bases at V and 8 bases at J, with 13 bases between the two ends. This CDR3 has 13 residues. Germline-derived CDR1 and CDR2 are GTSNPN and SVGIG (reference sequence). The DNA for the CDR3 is TGTGCCTGGAGCCGGGATGGACGCGAAAAACTGTTTTTT. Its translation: CAWSRDGREKLFF.

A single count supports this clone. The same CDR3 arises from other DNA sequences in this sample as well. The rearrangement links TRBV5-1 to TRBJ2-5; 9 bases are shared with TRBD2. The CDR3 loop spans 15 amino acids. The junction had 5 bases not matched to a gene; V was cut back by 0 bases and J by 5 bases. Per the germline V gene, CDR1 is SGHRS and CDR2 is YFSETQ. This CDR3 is CASSLGGGDEETQYF. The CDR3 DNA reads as TGCGCCAGCAGCTTGGGCGGGGGGGATGAGGAGACCCAGTACTTC.